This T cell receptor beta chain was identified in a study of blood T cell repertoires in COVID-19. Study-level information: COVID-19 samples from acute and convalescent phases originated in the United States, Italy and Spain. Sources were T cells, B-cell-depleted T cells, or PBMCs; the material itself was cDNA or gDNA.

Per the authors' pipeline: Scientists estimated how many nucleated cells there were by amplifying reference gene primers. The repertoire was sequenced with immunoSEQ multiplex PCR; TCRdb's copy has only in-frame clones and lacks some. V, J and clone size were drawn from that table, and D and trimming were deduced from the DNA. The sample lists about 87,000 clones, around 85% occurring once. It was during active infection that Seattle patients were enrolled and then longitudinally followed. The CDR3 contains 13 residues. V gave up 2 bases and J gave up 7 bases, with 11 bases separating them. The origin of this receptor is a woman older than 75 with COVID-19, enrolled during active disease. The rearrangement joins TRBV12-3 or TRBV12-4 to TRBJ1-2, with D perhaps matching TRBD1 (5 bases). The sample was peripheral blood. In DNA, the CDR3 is TGTGCCAGCAGTTTACGGGGGTCTTCTGGCTACACCTTC. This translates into CASSLRGSSGYTF.